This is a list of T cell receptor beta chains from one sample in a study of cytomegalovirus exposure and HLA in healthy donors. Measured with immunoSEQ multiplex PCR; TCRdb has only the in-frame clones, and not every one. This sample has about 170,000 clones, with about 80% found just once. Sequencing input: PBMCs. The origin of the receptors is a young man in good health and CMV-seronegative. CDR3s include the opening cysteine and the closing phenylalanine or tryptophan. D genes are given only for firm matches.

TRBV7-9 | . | CSSSLSFYGYTF
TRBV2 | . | CASSEAGGFGPQHF
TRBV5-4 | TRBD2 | CASSPQLGRANGETQYF
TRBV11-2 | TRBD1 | CASRRVGDRAYEQYF
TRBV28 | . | CASSGEVGLLYEQYF
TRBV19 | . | CASSINREETQYF
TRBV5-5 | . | CASSLWGVEQYF
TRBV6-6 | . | CASSYRLSTDYEQYF
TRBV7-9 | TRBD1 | CASSEQGSNQPQHF
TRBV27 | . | CASSLLGAGRETQYF
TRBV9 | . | CASSEALLDSYNEQFF
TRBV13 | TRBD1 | CASSSRTGETYGYTF
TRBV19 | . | CASREANNYEQYF
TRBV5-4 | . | CASSLEGGARTYEQYF
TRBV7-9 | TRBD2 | CASSTPVGRGETQYF
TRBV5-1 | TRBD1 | CASSLGQGGPYEQYF
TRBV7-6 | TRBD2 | CASSPGTSGYEQYF
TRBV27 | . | CASSRYYPTSTDTQYF
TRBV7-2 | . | CASSFWGGIFNTEAFF
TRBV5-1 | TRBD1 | CASAQGQDTGELFF
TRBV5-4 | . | CASSPYSTGGEKLFF
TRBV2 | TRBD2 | CASSEELAGIGTDEQFF
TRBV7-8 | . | CASRSGTLTTNEQFF
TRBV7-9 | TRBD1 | CASSTLTGAGANVLTF
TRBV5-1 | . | CASRQSSYEQYF
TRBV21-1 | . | CASRNEDSYEQYF
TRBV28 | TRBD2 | CASSSGLAGGPVNEQFF
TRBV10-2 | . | CASSVRGARAKNIQYF
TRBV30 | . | CAAPVRGSHEQYF
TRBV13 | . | CASSLSEGVNTEAFF
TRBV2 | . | CASSYYEGYEQYF
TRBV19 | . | CASQWQVFTGELFF
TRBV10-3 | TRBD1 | CAISPGQGESEQYF
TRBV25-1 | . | CASSEYSASRDVFF
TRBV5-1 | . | CASSPEASFNYGYTF
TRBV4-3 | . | CASSQRHSYEQYF
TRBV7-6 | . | CASSLQRTDTQYF
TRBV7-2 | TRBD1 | CASSFRQGAYEQYF
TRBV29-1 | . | CSVAQVGGNEQYF
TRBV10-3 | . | CAISTQGQNQPQHF
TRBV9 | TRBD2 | CASSVARGLAGSADTQYF
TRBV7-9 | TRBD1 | CASSLAGRGLGYTF
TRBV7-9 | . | CASTRTEYGYTF
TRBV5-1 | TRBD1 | CASRGQYDEQYF
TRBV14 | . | CASSIRDSGLEKLFF
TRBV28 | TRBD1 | CASSLRTGAGNTIYF
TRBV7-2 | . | CASSLDKFFLPYEQYF
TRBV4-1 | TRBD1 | CASSQGQGGEQFF
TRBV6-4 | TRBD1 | CASSDSTGGTDEQFF
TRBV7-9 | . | CASSLVQSLAGGYGYTF
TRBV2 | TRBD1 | CASSFPGQAEAFF